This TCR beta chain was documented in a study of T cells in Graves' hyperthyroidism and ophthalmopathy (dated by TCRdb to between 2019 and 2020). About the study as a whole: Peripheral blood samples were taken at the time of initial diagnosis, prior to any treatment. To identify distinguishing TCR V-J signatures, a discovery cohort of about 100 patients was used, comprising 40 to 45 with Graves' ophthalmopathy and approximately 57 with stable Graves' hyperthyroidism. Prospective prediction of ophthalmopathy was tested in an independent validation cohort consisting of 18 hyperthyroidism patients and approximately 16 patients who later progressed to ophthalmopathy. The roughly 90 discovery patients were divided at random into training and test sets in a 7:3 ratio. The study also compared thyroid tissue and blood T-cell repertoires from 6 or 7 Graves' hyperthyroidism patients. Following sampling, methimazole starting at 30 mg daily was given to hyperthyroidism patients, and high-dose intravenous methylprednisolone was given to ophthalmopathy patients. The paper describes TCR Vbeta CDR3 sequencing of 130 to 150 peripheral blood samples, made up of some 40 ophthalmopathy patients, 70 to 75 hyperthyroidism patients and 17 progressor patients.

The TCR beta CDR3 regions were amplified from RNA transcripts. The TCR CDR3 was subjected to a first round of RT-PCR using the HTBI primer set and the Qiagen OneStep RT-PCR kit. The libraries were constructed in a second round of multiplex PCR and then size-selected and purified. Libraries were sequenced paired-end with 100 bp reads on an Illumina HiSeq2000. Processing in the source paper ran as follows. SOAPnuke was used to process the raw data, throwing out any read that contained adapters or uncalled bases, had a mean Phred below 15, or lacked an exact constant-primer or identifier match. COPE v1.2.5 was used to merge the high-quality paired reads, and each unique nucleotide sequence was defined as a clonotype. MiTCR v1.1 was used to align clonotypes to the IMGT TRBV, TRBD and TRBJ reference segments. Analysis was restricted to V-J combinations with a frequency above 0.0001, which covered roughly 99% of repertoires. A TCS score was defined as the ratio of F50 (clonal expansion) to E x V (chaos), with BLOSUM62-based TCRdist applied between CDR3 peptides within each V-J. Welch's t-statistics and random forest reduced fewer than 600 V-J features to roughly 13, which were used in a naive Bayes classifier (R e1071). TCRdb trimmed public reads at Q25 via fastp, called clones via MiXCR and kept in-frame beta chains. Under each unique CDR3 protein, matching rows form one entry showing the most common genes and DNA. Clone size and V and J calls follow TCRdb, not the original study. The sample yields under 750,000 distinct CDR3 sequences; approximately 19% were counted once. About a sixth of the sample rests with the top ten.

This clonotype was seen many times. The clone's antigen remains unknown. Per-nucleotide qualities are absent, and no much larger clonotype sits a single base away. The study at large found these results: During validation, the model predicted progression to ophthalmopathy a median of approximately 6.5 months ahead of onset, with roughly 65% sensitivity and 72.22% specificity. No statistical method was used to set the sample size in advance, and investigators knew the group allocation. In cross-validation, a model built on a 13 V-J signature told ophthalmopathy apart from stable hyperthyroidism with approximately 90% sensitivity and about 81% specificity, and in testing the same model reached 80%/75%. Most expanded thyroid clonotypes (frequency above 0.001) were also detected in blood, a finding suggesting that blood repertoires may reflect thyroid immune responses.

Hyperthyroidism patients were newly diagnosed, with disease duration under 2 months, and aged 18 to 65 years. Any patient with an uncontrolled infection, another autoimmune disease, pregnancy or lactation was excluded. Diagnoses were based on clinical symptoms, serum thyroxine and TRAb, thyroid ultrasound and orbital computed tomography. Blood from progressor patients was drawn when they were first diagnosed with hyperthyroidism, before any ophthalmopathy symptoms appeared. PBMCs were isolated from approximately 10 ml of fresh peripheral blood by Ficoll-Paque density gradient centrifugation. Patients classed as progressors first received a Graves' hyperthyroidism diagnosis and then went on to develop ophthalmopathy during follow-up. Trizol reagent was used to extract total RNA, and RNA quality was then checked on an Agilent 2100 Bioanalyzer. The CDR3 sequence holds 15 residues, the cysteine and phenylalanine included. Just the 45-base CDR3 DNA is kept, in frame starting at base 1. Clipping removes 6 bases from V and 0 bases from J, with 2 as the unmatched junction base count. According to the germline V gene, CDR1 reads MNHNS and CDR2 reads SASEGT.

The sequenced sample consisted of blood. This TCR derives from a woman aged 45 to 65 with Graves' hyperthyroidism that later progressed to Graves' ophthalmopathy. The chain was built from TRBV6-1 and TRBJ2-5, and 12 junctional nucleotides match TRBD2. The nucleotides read TGTGCCAGCAGCACTAGCGGGGGGAACCAAGAGACCCAGTACTTC. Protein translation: CASSTSGGNQETQYF.